Below, 16 T cell receptor beta chains from the same sample are listed, as sequenced in a study of T cell repertoires and HLA-DP antigens. Measured with immunoSEQ multiplex PCR; TCRdb has only the in-frame clones, and not every one. The data hold almost 90,000 clones, with roughly nine tenths observed a single time. For these TCRs, the target antigens are not known. Sequenced: CD4+ T cells from PBMCs. These receptors were taken from a man aged 45-65 years in good health and CMV-seronegative.

V usage is TRBV6-5 and J usage is TRBJ2-7; tentative D call: TRBD2 (6 bases). V was pared by 0 bases and J by 3 bases, with 12 bases between. Germline CDR1 reads MNHEY; CDR2 reads SVGAGI. This CDR3 region has 15 residues. The CDR3 loop is CASSYSRLASYEQYF. CDR3 in DNA: TGTGCCAGCAGTTACTCGAGGCTAGCGAGCTACGAGCAGTACTTC.

The rearrangement links TRBV27 to TRBJ1-2, with 7 bases fitting TRBD1. The V gene's germline CDR1 is MNHEY and CDR2 SMNVEV (reference sequence). V was pared by 10 bases and J by 2 bases, with 7 bases of the junction left unmatched. The CDR3 runs to 13 residues. The CDR3: CATHRGDNYGYTF. The CDR3 nucleotides read TGTGCCACCCACAGGGGTGACAACTATGGCTACACCTTC.

The gene calls are TRBV7-2 and TRBJ2-1; 7 bases fit TRBD2. The CDR3 is made up of 11 amino acids. Germline CDR1 is SGHTA and CDR2 is FQGNSA. V dropped 4 bases and J dropped 9; count of bases not matched to a gene: 0. The CDR3 loop is CASSWGGEQFF. The CDR3 nucleotides are TGTGCCAGCAGCTGGGGGGGTGAGCAGTTCTTC.

This clone occurred a few times. V and J are TRBV4-1 and TRBJ2-7, with D unclear. Trimming shortened V by 0 bases and J by 1 base, and 7 bases separated the two germline ends. In germline, CDR1 is MGHRA, CDR2 YSYEKL. This CDR3 contains 14 residues. The CDR3 DNA reads as TGCGCCAGCAGCCAAGAGTGGAGTTCCTACGAGCAGTACTTC. This encodes CASSQEWSSYEQYF.

The chain uses TRBV15 and TRBJ2-1, with TRBD2 matching 10 bases. Unmatched junction bases numbered 5, after V lost 0 bases and J lost 0 bases. The CDR3 runs 18 residues. Germline loops: CDR1 LNHNV, CDR2 YYDKDF (reference sequence). The CDR3 sequence: CATSRDQTSGVSYNEQFF. The DNA of the CDR3 is TGTGCCACCAGCAGAGATCAAACTAGCGGGGTCTCCTACAATGAGCAGTTCTTC. Full variable domain (outside the CDR3, taken from reference TRBV15 and TRBJ2-1): DAMVIQNPRYQVTQFGKPVTLSCSQTLNHNVMYWYQQKSSQAPKLLFHYYDKDFNNEADTPDNFQSRRPNTSFCFLDIRSPGLGDTAMYLCATSRDQTSGVSYNEQFFGPGTRLTVL.

The J gene is TRBJ2-2, the V gene TRBV4-3; TRBD1 aligns across 7 bases. Germline V gives CDR1 LGHNA, CDR2 YSLEER. The CDR3 sequence is 19 residues long. Trimming at V came to 7 bases and at J to 1 base, leaving 18 bases not matched to a gene. Here the CDR3 reads CASTPHYDTDRKNTGELFF. DNA for the CDR3: TGCGCCAGCACTCCGCACTACGACACGGACAGGAAGAACACCGGGGAGCTGTTTTTT.

The J gene is TRBJ2-6, the V gene TRBV19, with D perhaps TRBD1 (6 bases). Germline V gene sequence: CDR1 LNHDA, CDR2 SQIVND (reference sequence). Trimming stripped 7 bases from V and 1 base from J, with 17 bases between. CDR3 length: 17 residues. CDR3 sequence (DNA): TGTGCCAGTATCCGGAGCACAGGGCAGTCTGGGGCCAACGTCCTGACTTTC. It specifies CASIRSTGQSGANVLTF.

The J gene is TRBJ1-3, the V gene TRBV11-2, with a possible D match to TRBD1 (5 bases). Trimming took 4 bases from V and 0 from J, leaving 7 bases between them. CDR3 length: 14 amino acids. The germline V gene encodes CDR1 SGHAT and CDR2 FQNNGV. This CDR3 reads CASSSGFSGNTIYF. CDR3 nucleotides: TGTGCCAGCAGCTCAGGGTTCTCTGGAAACACCATATATTTT.

Written as DNA, the CDR3 is TGTGCCAGCAGCGGGGGAGGGGCAGGCAATCAGCCCCAGCATTTT. The encoded protein is CASSGGGAGNQPQHF. This rearrangement joins TRBV9 to TRBJ1-5, with a tentative D call TRBD1 (5 bases). The CDR3 runs to 15 residues. Trimming removed 3 bases from V and 2 bases from J, with 12 bases in between. Germline CDR1 reads SGDLS; CDR2 reads YYNGEE.

The chain combines TRBV6-5 with TRBJ2-3, with a weak D call TRBD2 (6 bases). The CDR3 runs 15 residues. Deletions cut 2 bases from V and 7 bases from J, with 16 bases between. Germline V gives CDR1 MNHEY, CDR2 SVGAGI. The CDR3 DNA follows: TGTGCCAGCAGTTACGGGACTTTTTCCTTGAATACGCAGTATTTT. It encodes CASSYGTFSLNTQYF.

The count of this clone is one. The genes are TRBV5-4 and TRBJ2-1; D gene uncertain. V was pared by 0 bases and J by 10 bases, with 8 bases between. The CDR3 is 12 amino acids. Germline assignment: CDR1 SGHNT and CDR2 YYREEE (reference sequence). CDR3 amino acids: CASSLALGEQFF. The CDR3 DNA is TGTGCCAGCAGCTTGGCCTTAGGGGAGCAGTTCTTC.

This sequence joins TRBV11-2 and TRBJ2-3; a weak D match, TRBD1 (6 bases). Germline V lookup: CDR1 SGHAT, CDR2 FQNNGV. The CDR3 spans 15 residues. V was clipped by 0 bases and J by 14 bases, with 21 bases between them. The DNA of the CDR3 is TGTGCCAGCAGCTTAGATCGGCTGGAAGGGACATATCTGTATTTT. Its protein is CASSLDRLEGTYLYF.

This clone was counted at least ten times. This chain links TRBV14 with TRBJ1-1; D is undetermined. V shed 4 bases and J shed 2 bases, with 5 bases lying between them. CDR1 and CDR2 (germline): SGHDN, FVKESK. This CDR3 is built from 12 residues. The CDR3 protein is CASSRTNTEAFF. The CDR3 DNA is TGTGCCAGCAGCCGCACAAACACTGAAGCTTTCTTT.

V gene TRBV4-3 combines with J gene TRBJ2-5; 12 nucleotides line up with TRBD1. The trim removed 1 base at V and 5 bases at J, leaving 5 bases unmatched. The CDR3 is 16 amino acids. The germline V gene encodes CDR1 LGHNA and CDR2 YSLEER. The CDR3 DNA follows: TGCGCCAGCAGCCAAGGGGACAGGGGGCAGGTGGAGACCCAGTACTTC. The encoded protein is CASSQGDRGQVETQYF.

The V and J genes are TRBV7-3 and TRBJ2-5, with 9 bases lining up with TRBD2. Germline V gives CDR1 SGHTA, CDR2 FQGTGA. This CDR3 has 13 residues. V shed 5 bases and J 5 bases; nucleotides not matched to a gene: 3. CDR3 DNA: TGTGCCAGCAGCCCTGGACTAGCGGAGACCCAGTACTTC. As protein: CASSPGLAETQYF.

The chain uses TRBV5-1 and TRBJ2-3; the match to TRBD2 covers 7 bases. Germline lookup yields CDR1 SGHRS and CDR2 YFSETQ. Trimming at V came to 4 bases and at J to 5 bases, leaving 13 bases not matched to a gene. This CDR3 is 16 amino acids long. This chain's CDR3 is CASSGGSGLAGDTQYF. CDR3 DNA sequence: TGCGCCAGCAGCGGGGGGTCGGGGTTAGCGGGAGATACGCAGTATTTT.